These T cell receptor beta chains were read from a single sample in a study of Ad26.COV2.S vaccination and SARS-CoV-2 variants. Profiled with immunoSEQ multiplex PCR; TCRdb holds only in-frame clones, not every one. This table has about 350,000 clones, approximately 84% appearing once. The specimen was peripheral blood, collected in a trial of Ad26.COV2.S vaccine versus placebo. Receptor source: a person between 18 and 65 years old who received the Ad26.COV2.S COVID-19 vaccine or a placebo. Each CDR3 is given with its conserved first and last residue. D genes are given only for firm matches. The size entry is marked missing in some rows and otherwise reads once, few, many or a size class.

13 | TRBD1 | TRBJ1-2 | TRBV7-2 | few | CASSLTGENGYTF | TGTGCCAGCAGCTTAACAGGGGAGAATGGCTACACCTTC
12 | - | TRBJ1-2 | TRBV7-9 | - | CASSPGGYGYTF | TGTGCCAGCAGCCCCGGGGGCTATGGCTACACCTTC
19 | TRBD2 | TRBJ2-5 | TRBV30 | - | CAWSVRSSGGPPFQSTQYF | TGTGCCTGGAGTGTAAGGTCTAGCGGGGGGCCTCCCTTCCAGTCGACCCAGTACTTC
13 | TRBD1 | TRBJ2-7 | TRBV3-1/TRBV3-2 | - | CASSQGTGGKQYF | TGTGCCAGCAGCCAAGGGACAGGGGGCAAGCAGTACTTC
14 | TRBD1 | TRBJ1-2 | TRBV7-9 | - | CASSFTGGFGGYTF | TGTGCCAGCAGCTTTACAGGGGGTTTCGGTGGCTACACCTTC
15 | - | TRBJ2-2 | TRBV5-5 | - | CASSLDIMNTGELFF | TGTGCCAGCAGCTTGGACATCATGAACACCGGGGAGCTGTTTTTT
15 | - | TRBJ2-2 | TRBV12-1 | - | CAGGNSTKNTGELFF | TGTGCTGGGGGGAACAGTACGAAGAACACCGGGGAGCTGTTTTTT
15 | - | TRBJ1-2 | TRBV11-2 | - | CASSLDGQNLYGYTF | TGTGCCAGCAGCTTAGACGGTCAGAACCTCTATGGCTACACCTTC
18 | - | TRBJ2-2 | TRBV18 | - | CASSPNGVIFANTGELFF | TGTGCCAGCTCACCAAACGGGGTAATCTTCGCGAACACCGGGGAGCTGTTTTTT
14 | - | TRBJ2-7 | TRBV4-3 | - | CASSPGGEYYEQYF | TGCGCCAGCAGCCCCGGGGGAGAATACTACGAGCAGTACTTC
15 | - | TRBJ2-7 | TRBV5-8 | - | CASSLVGTVSYEQYF | TGTGCCAGCAGCTTGGTGGGCACTGTTAGCTACGAGCAGTACTTC
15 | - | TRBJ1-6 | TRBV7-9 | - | CASSLRAGWNSPLHF | TGTGCCAGCAGCTTAAGGGCAGGCTGGAATTCACCCCTCCACTTT